Sequencing of this TCR beta chain was carried out in a study of control samples from healthy donors and cancer patients. V shed 3 bases and J 1 base; nucleotides not matched to a gene: 7. Germline loops: CDR1 SGHDN, CDR2 FVKESK. CDR3 length equals 18 residues. The data were produced by immunoSEQ multiplex PCR, yet TCRdb's version contains in-frame clones alone and is incomplete. Of 100,000 or so clones in the sample, approximately 90% were seen once. The source of this sequence is a man younger than 40 in good health. Sequencing used blood. The chain uses TRBV14 and TRBJ2-1, with 12 bases fitting TRBD2. The CDR3 here is CASSHTASGRASYNEQFF. The CDR3 coding sequence is TGTGCCAGCAGCCATACAGCTAGCGGGAGGGCTTCCTACAATGAGCAGTTCTTC.